The 10 T cell receptor beta chains below were found in one sample sequenced in a study of radiotherapy plus CTLA-4 blockade in lung cancer. Method: immunoSEQ multiplex PCR; TCRdb's copy keeps in-frame clones and lacks some. The sample yields around 80,000 clones, around 83% seen once. The starting material was peripheral blood, obtained from a patient treated with radiotherapy plus ipilimumab. These receptors all come from a human donor with non-small cell lung cancer who had stable disease on radiotherapy plus ipilimumab.

This sequence joins TRBV27 and TRBJ2-5; 7 bases align to TRBD2. The V and J ends lost 8 bases and 4 bases, in that order; junction bases with no gene match: 4. Germline loops: CDR1 MNHEY, CDR2 SMNVEV (reference sequence). This CDR3 has 12 residues. Written as DNA, the CDR3 is TGTGCCAGCTCCCCGGGGGGAGAGACCCAGTACTTC. Its protein product is CASSPGGETQYF.

By sample fraction, this clone is medium-sized (0.01 to 0.1%). The gene calls are TRBV14 and TRBJ2-2, with D perhaps matching TRBD2 (5 bases). This CDR3 has 14 amino acids. Trimming removed 0 bases at V and 8 bases at J, with 10 bases between. Germline V gene data show CDR1 as SGHDN and CDR2 as FVKESK. Here the CDR3 DNA reads TGTGCCAGCAGCCAAGATCAGCGGAGGGGGGAGCTGTTTTTT. Its protein is CASSQDQRRGELFF.

J is TRBJ2-1 and V is TRBV2, with 7 bases identical to TRBD1. The V segment lost 7 bases and the J segment 6 bases; nucleotides outside the gene matches: 9. Per germline, CDR1 SNHLY and CDR2 FYNNEI. The CDR3 has 14 residues. CDR3 DNA sequence: TGTGCCAGCACAAAAAGGGACAGTAGCAATGAGCAGTTCTTC. This codes for CASTKRDSSNEQFF.

CDR3: CASSLLAGGEQYF. The CDR3 nucleotides are TGCGCCAGCAGCCTCCTGGCCGGGGGCGAGCAGTACTTC. This chain joins TRBV5-1 and TRBJ2-7, with a tentative D call TRBD2 (6 bases). Trimming took 4 bases from V and 6 from J, leaving 14 bases between them. Germline V lookup: CDR1 SGHRS, CDR2 YFSETQ. The CDR3 has 13 amino acids. The whole variable domain, remainder taken from reference TRBV5-1 and TRBJ2-7, is KAGVTQTPRYLIKTRGQQVTLSCSPISGHRSVSWYQQTPGQGLQFLFEYFSETQRNKGNFPGRFSGRQFSNSRSEMNVSTLELGDSALYLCASSLLAGGEQYFGPGTRLTVT.

This clone has only one observation. The V and J genes are TRBV27 and TRBJ2-1; 11 nucleotides line up with TRBD2. Losses at the gene ends were 4 bases for V and 6 bases for J; bases not matched to a gene: 14. The germline V gene has CDR1 MNHEY and CDR2 SMNVEV (reference sequence). This CDR3 is 18 amino acids long. DNA of the CDR3: TGTGCCAGCAGTTCCCCGGGACTAGCGGTCGGAATTCGCAATGAGCAGTTCTTC. Amino acid sequence: CASSSPGLAVGIRNEQFF.

The gene calls are TRBV5-6 and TRBJ1-1; D is undetermined. V lost 5 bases and J 0 bases, leaving 8 bases between the germline ends. Germline V gene lookup returns CDR1 SGHDT and CDR2 YYEEEE. The CDR3 runs 13 residues. The CDR3 DNA is TGTGCCAGCAGATTCGGGGTGAACACTGAAGCTTTCTTT. Its protein product is CASRFGVNTEAFF.

This clone has more than one count but fewer than ten. The V call is TRBV5-1, the J call TRBJ1-5; D not certain. From germline, CDR1 is SGHRS and CDR2 YFSETQ. The CDR3 sequence is 15 residues long. With 3 bases removed from V and 0 bases from J, the gap between germline ends came to 10 bases. The CDR3 region has the DNA TGCGCCAGCAGCTGGACCCCAGATAGCAATCAGCCCCAGCATTTT. Translation gives CASSWTPDSNQPQHF.

This sequence joins TRBV2 and TRBJ2-5; 12 bases line up with TRBD2. The CDR3 consists of 15 residues. The V segment lost 8 bases and the J segment 4 bases; nucleotides outside the gene matches: 8. The germline V gene has CDR1 SNHLY and CDR2 FYNNEI. As DNA, the CDR3 is TGTGCCAGCGGGCTAGCGGGGGGGCCCCTAGAGACCCAGTACTTC. It is translated as CASGLAGGPLETQYF.

This chain connects TRBV2 to TRBJ2-7; no definite D call. Trimming shortened V by 7 bases and J by 0 bases, and 7 bases separated the two germline ends. From germline, CDR1 is SNHLY and CDR2 FYNNEI. The CDR3 totals 12 residues. Here the CDR3 DNA reads TGTGCCAGCACCGAAAGCTCCTACGAGCAGTACTTC. Translating gives CASTESSYEQYF.

The gene calls are TRBV6-5 and TRBJ1-1; D not certain. Germline CDR1 reads MNHEY; CDR2 reads SVGAGI. The CDR3 contains 14 residues. V was pared by 7 bases and J by 4 bases, with 16 bases between. In DNA form, the CDR3 reads TGTGCCAGCACAACAGTGGGATCGGGCACTGAAGCTTTCTTT. It codes for CASTTVGSGTEAFF.